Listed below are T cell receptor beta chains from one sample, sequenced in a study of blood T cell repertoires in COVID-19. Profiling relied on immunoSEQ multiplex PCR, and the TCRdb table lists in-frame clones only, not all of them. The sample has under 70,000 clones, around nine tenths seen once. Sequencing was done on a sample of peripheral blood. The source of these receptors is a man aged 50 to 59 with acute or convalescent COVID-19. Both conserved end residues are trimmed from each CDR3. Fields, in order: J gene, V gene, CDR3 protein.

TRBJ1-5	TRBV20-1	SASPEGGLSSNQPQH
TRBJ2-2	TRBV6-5	ASSPRTGELF
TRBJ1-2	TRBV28	ASSQLIGTTTYGYT
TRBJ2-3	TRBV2	ASSAASDTDTQY
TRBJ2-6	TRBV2	ASTNSDSPGANVLT
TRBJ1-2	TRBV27	ASSQLRDTYGYT
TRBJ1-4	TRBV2	ASMGAVNEKLF
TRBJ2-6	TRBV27	ASSVYGTGETGANVLT
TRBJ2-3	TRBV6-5	ASNQPGQAGDTQY
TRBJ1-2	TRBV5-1	ASSLEAGIYGYT
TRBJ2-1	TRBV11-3	ASSLDAGSNEQF
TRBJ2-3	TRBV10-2	ASRRVGGPGWDTQY
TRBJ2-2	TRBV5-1	ASSFFRGGNTGELF